One and the same sample provided the 4 T cell receptor beta chains below, sequenced in a study of cytomegalovirus exposure and HLA in healthy donors. The PCR contained 60 Vbeta and 13 Jbeta primers. TCRdb keeps only in-frame clones here, not all; method: immunoSEQ multiplex PCR. This sample has fewer than 100,000 clones, with around 81% found just once. Sequencing was carried out using PBMCs. The receptor source for this set is a male donor in good health and CMV-seronegative.

This rearrangement joins TRBV5-1 to TRBJ2-3; D may be TRBD2 (5 bases). The CDR3 totals 16 residues. The V end lost 3 bases, the J end lost 0 bases, and 14 bases lay between the germline ends. CDR1 and CDR2 (germline): SGHRS, YFSETQ. The CDR3 nucleotides read TGCGCCAGCAGCTCGGACTGGGTCGCGAGCACAGATACGCAGTATTTT. It is translated as CASSSDWVASTDTQYF.

This clone was detected only a few times. This chain uses TRBV9 with TRBJ1-4, with D unresolved. Trimming removed 4 bases from V and 8 bases from J, with 9 bases in between. This CDR3 spans 12 amino acids. Germline V gene lookup returns CDR1 SGDLS and CDR2 YYNGEE. CDR3 coding DNA: TGTGCCAGCAGCCCGCACACAGAAAAACTGTTTTTT. Protein sequence: CASSPHTEKLFF.

V and J are TRBV4-1 and TRBJ2-2, with TRBD2 matching 10 bases. Germline values: CDR1 MGHRA, CDR2 YSYEKL. The CDR3 totals 18 residues. V gave up 4 bases and J gave up 6 bases; unmatched junction bases: 14. CDR3 in DNA: TGCGCCAGCAGCCTCCTCCTTATAGCGGGAGGAGTGGCCGGGGAGCTGTTTTTT. Amino acids: CASSLLLIAGGVAGELFF.

This clone was seen only a few times. J is TRBJ2-2 and V is TRBV9; D call uncertain. The CDR3 contains 15 residues. Trimming took 3 bases from V and 0 from J, leaving 9 bases between them. Germline-derived CDR1 and CDR2 are SGDLS and YYNGEE. CDR3 protein: CASSDPTANTGELFF. For the CDR3, the DNA is TGTGCCAGCAGCGACCCGACTGCGAACACCGGGGAGCTGTTTTTT.